These 28 T cell receptor beta chains originate from one sample sequenced in a study of blood T cell repertoires in COVID-19. Only in-frame clones appear in the TCRdb table, and some are missing; sequencing was by immunoSEQ multiplex PCR. Here the sample spans about 190,000 clones, around 80% being singletons. The material sequenced was peripheral blood. The receptors were gathered from a human donor in a cohort sampled during active COVID-19.

This clone has more than one count but fewer than ten. This chain connects TRBV5-1 to TRBJ1-2; 8 bases map to TRBD1. The CDR3 length is 15 residues. Germline trimming cut 4 bases from V and 5 bases from J; bases unmatched to any gene: 10. Germline V gives CDR1 SGHRS, CDR2 YFSETQ. The CDR3 protein is CASSDGRGLGYGYTF. CDR3 nucleotide sequence: TGCGCCAGCAGCGACGGCAGGGGGCTAGGGTATGGCTACACCTTC.

The V gene is TRBV3-1 (or the pseudogene TRBV3-2), the J gene TRBJ1-6; weak D call: TRBD1 (6 bases). The V end was cut by 4 bases, the J end by 10 bases, with 17 bases between. This CDR3 is 15 amino acids long. The germline V gene encodes CDR1 LGHDT and CDR2 YNNKEL (reference sequence). Here the CDR3 reads CASSLRDTDRSPLHF. In DNA form, the CDR3 reads TGTGCCAGCAGCCTTCGGGACACCGACCGATCACCCCTCCACTTT.

This chain links TRBV3-1 (or the pseudogene TRBV3-2) with TRBJ1-2; D call uncertain. Per germline, CDR1 LGHDT and CDR2 YNNKEL (reference sequence). CDR3 size: 17 residues. The germline V and J ends were trimmed by 4 bases and 5 bases, with 23 bases remaining between them. The CDR3 DNA reads as TGTGCCAGCAGCCGCCTAAGAGGTAGTGGTACGATTTATGGCTACACCTTC. Its protein product is CASSRLRGSGTIYGYTF.

The rearrangement joins TRBV3-1 (or the pseudogene TRBV3-2) to TRBJ1-1; D is unresolved. Germline loops: CDR1 LGHDT, CDR2 YNNKEL (reference sequence). The germline V and J ends were trimmed by 0 bases and 11 bases, with 13 bases remaining between them. The CDR3 consists of 13 residues. CDR3 nucleotide sequence: TGTGCCAGCAGCCAAGATCGCCGGTCCAAGGCTTTCTTT. Protein sequence: CASSQDRRSKAFF.

The V and J genes are TRBV6-1 and TRBJ2-7; 8 nucleotides line up with TRBD1. The CDR3 runs 16 residues. After removal of 1 base from V and 5 bases from J, the junction contained 10 bases not matched to a gene. Germline V gene data show CDR1 as MNHNS and CDR2 as SASEGT. This chain's CDR3 is CASSEDSGTGKNEQYV. CDR3 DNA: TGTGCCAGCAGTGAAGATTCCGGGACAGGAAAGAACGAGCAGTACGTC.

There are a few counts of this clone. The chain combines TRBV5-1 with TRBJ1-2, with 10 nucleotides matching TRBD1. The CDR3 is made up of 16 amino acids. Germline V gene lookup returns CDR1 SGHRS and CDR2 YFSETQ. With 4 bases clipped from V and 4 bases from J, the junction kept 10 bases outside the gene matches. The CDR3 DNA reads as TGCGCCAGCAGCCACGGGACAGGGGATATAGGCTATGGCTACACCTTC. The encoded protein is CASSHGTGDIGYGYTF.

The rearrangement uses TRBV28 and TRBJ1-4, with TRBD1 identical over 7 bases. The germline CDR1 and CDR2 sequences are MDHEN and SYDVKM. The CDR3 loop spans 15 amino acids. The V gene end was trimmed by 2 bases and the J gene end by 5 bases; junction bases not matched to a gene: 5. The CDR3 nucleotides are TGTGCCAGCAGTTTAGACCAGGGGGAGAATGAAAAACTGTTTTTT. Residues: CASSLDQGENEKLFF.

The V call is TRBV15, the J call TRBJ2-3; TRBD1 aligns across 7 bases. After removal of 4 bases from V and 2 bases from J, the junction contained 9 bases not matched to a gene. Germline V gene data show CDR1 as LNHNV and CDR2 as YYDKDF (reference sequence). The CDR3 has 16 residues. CDR3 region: CATSKRTGAITDTQYF. The CDR3, as DNA: TGTGCCACCAGCAAACGGACAGGAGCGATCACAGATACGCAGTATTTT.

This clone was recorded once. This sequence joins TRBV28 and TRBJ1-4; D is perhaps TRBD1 (5 bases). The CDR3 has 14 amino acids. CDR1 and CDR2 from the germline V gene are MDHEN and SYDVKM. Trimming pared 5 bases from V and 5 bases from J, leaving 12 bases between. The CDR3 DNA sequence: TGTGCCAGCAGTGAAGGGGTCCTCAATGAAAAACTGTTTTTT. Protein: CASSEGVLNEKLFF.

This clone has at least ten counts. The chain couples TRBV18 to TRBJ2-5, with 11 bases fitting TRBD2. Trimming cost V 2 bases and J 2 bases; bases outside gene matches: 4. The CDR3 sequence is 16 residues long. Germline CDR1 KGHSH, CDR2 LQKENI. CDR3 in amino acids: CASSPERLAGQETQYF. The CDR3 DNA reads as TGTGCCAGCTCACCAGAACGACTAGCGGGGCAAGAGACCCAGTACTTC.

V and J are TRBV9 and TRBJ2-2, with D tentatively TRBD1 (6 bases). Germline lookup yields CDR1 SGDLS and CDR2 YYNGEE. The V gene lost 3 bases and the J gene lost 4 bases, with 19 bases spanning the gap. The CDR3 runs to 17 residues. The chain's CDR3 is CASSAPRAGVSTGELFF. The CDR3 region has the DNA TGTGCCAGCAGCGCCCCTCGCGCAGGGGTCTCCACCGGGGAGCTGTTTTTT.

V usage is TRBV14 and J usage is TRBJ1-6; 9 nucleotides agree with TRBD1. Germline V CDR1 and CDR2: SGHDN, FVKESK. V shed 4 bases, J shed 9 bases, and the junction held 4 bases outside the gene matches. The CDR3 has 14 amino acids. CDR3: CASSPGQGTSPLHF. CDR3 coding DNA: TGTGCCAGCAGCCCAGGACAGGGGACTTCACCCCTCCACTTT. The whole variable domain, remainder taken from reference TRBV14 and TRBJ1-6, is EAGVTQFPSHSVIEKGQTVTLRCDPISGHDNLYWYRRVMGKEIKFLLHFVKESKQDESGMPNNRFLAERTGGTYSTLKVQPAELEDSGVYFCASSPGQGTSPLHFGNGTRLTVT.

The V and J genes are TRBV6-5 and TRBJ2-5; a weak D match, TRBD1 (5 bases). Germline V gene data show CDR1 as MNHEY and CDR2 as SVGAGI. The V and J ends lost 6 bases and 4 bases respectively, with 15 bases between them. There are 14 residues in the CDR3. CDR3 bases: TGTGCCAGCAGCCTCGGACACGGAATAGAGACCCAGTACTTC. It specifies CASSLGHGIETQYF.

This chain joins TRBV19 and TRBJ1-1; 7 positions agree with TRBD1. The CDR3 contains 14 residues. V was clipped by 5 bases and J by 2 bases; unmatched bases: 5. Germline V gene lookup returns CDR1 LNHDA and CDR2 SQIVND (reference sequence). The CDR3: CASSPRDRNTEAFF. In DNA form, the CDR3 reads TGTGCCAGTAGTCCAAGGGACAGAAACACTGAAGCTTTCTTT.

J is TRBJ2-7 and V is TRBV19, with 11 bases fitting TRBD1. Per the germline V gene, CDR1 is LNHDA and CDR2 is SQIVND (reference sequence). With 5 bases clipped from V and 5 bases from J, the junction kept 5 bases outside the gene matches. The CDR3 length is 14 residues. The CDR3 DNA reads TGTGCCAGTAGTCCTGGACAGGGGGCGAACGAGCAGTACGTC. Translating it yields CASSPGQGANEQYV.

This clone was seen only once. The CDR3 is CSVEDRFATEAFF. In DNA form, the CDR3 reads TGCAGCGTTGAAGATCGGTTTGCCACTGAAGCTTTCTTT. This chain links TRBV29-1 with TRBJ1-1, with D uncertain. The CDR3 has 13 residues. Germline-derived CDR1 and CDR2 are SQVTM and ANQGSEA. V was clipped by 0 bases and J by 4 bases, with 9 bases between them.

The V gene is TRBV7-8, the J gene TRBJ1-5, with D perhaps TRBD1 (6 bases). This CDR3 has 15 amino acids. Germline V gene data show CDR1 as SGHVS and CDR2 as FQNEAQ. V lost 1 base to trimming and J lost 4 bases, with 11 bases between them. CDR3 loop: CASSLDGRGNQPQHF. Written as DNA, the CDR3 is TGTGCCAGCAGCTTAGATGGCAGGGGAAATCAGCCCCAGCATTTT. The variable domain in full, with the rest retrieved from reference TRBV7-8 and TRBJ1-5, is GAGVSQSPRYKVAKRGQDVALRCDPISGHVSLFWYQQALGQGPEFLTYFQNEAQLDKSGLPSDRFFAERPEGSVSTLKIQRTQQEDSAVYLCASSLDGRGNQPQHFGDGTRLSIL.

In this sample, this clone turned up once. V usage is TRBV3-1 (or the pseudogene TRBV3-2) and J usage is TRBJ1-5; D remains ambiguous. The length of the CDR3 is 13 residues. Deletions cut 4 bases from V and 3 bases from J, with 7 bases between. Germline assignment: CDR1 LGHDT and CDR2 YNNKEL (reference sequence). The CDR3 DNA sequence: TGTGCCAGCAGCCGGCAACCCAATCAGCCCCAGCATTTT. Encoded protein: CASSRQPNQPQHF.

The V call is TRBV28, the J call TRBJ2-2; TRBD2 matches 13 bases. Germline loops: CDR1 MDHEN, CDR2 SYDVKM. J lost 6 bases, V lost 5 bases, and 15 bases had no gene match. CDR3 length: 19 residues. The CDR3: CASSSYLGLAGAASGELFF. For the CDR3, the DNA is TGTGCCAGCAGTAGCTACTTAGGACTAGCGGGAGCGGCGTCCGGGGAGCTGTTTTTT.

This clone was found once. This chain joins TRBV7-9 and TRBJ1-2; possibly TRBD1 for D (5 bases). Germline-derived CDR1 and CDR2 are SEHNR and FQNEAQ (reference sequence). The V gene lost 2 bases and the J gene lost 8 bases, with 15 bases spanning the gap. The CDR3 sequence is 14 residues long. The CDR3 nucleotides read TGTGCCAGCAGCTTACTGGCCAGGGCAGGCGGCTACACCTTC. Its protein product is CASSLLARAGGYTF.

The chain has TRBV24-1 and TRBJ2-3, with D uncertain. Trimming pared 4 bases from V and 2 bases from J, leaving 3 bases between. The CDR3 length is 12 residues. CDR1 KGHDR and CDR2 SFDVKD come from the germline V gene. In nucleotides, the CDR3 is TGTGCCACCAGTGACTTCACAGATACGCAGTATTTT. Protein: CATSDFTDTQYF.

The chain recombines TRBV11-2 with TRBJ1-6, with TRBD1 identical over 8 bases. With V trimmed by 2 bases and J by 9 bases, 3 bases remained unmatched. Germline CDR1 is SGHAT and CDR2 is FQNNGV. This CDR3 contains 14 residues. The CDR3 sequence: CASSLPGGGSPLHF. CDR3 coding DNA: TGTGCCAGCAGCTTACCAGGGGGCGGTTCACCCCTCCACTTT.

The CDR3 DNA reads TGTGCCAGCAGCAGGACTAGTTCAGAGGAGACCCAGTACTTC. Translating gives CASSRTSSEETQYF. This chain joins TRBV7-3 and TRBJ2-5, with 7 bases matching TRBD2. The CDR3 runs 14 residues. The J segment lost 5 bases and the V segment lost 5 bases, leaving 8 bases of the junction unmatched. Germline CDR1 reads SGHTA; CDR2 reads FQGTGA.

The genes are TRBV2 and TRBJ1-2, with D perhaps TRBD1 (5 bases). Trimming cost V 2 bases and J 8 bases, with 6 bases left between them. CDR3 length: 11 residues. Germline V lookup: CDR1 SNHLY, CDR2 FYNNEI. The CDR3 reads CASSEYRGYTF. For the CDR3, the DNA is TGTGCCAGCAGTGAATACAGGGGCTACACCTTC.

This clone was found a few times. The chain joins TRBV7-6 to TRBJ2-1, with 7 nucleotides matching TRBD2. The CDR3 runs 16 residues. Germline V gene lookup returns CDR1 SGHVS and CDR2 FNYEAQ. The V and J ends lost 1 base and 4 bases, in that order; junction bases with no gene match: 7. As DNA, the CDR3 is TGTGCCAGCAGCTTAGAGGGGCTAGCGGCGTACAATGAGCAGTTCTTC. Translation gives CASSLEGLAAYNEQFF.

For the CDR3, the DNA is TGTGCCAGCAGATACGGGGGAGATACGCAGTATTTT. Amino acids: CASRYGGDTQYF. The chain couples TRBV7-9 to TRBJ2-3; D might be TRBD2 (6 bases). V was trimmed by 6 bases and J by 5 bases, leaving 9 bases between them. The CDR3 sequence is 12 residues long. Germline CDR1 and CDR2: SEHNR and FQNEAQ (reference sequence).

Here the CDR3 DNA reads TGTGCCAGCAGCCTCCAACTTAGTAATGAGCAGTTCTTC. As protein: CASSLQLSNEQFF. The rearrangement uses TRBV3-1 (or the pseudogene TRBV3-2) and TRBJ2-1; D call uncertain. CDR3 length: 13 residues. V gave up 4 bases and J gave up 7 bases, with 11 bases separating them. In germline, CDR1 is LGHDT, CDR2 YNNKEL (reference sequence).

The chain is built from TRBV12-5 and TRBJ1-2; 8 positions agree with TRBD1. V shed 1 base and J 7 bases; nucleotides not matched to a gene: 11. Germline V CDR1 and CDR2: LGHNT, FRNRAP. This CDR3 comprises 16 residues. CDR3 residues: CASGLASDRATSGYTF. In nucleotides, the CDR3 is TGTGCTAGTGGTTTGGCCTCGGACAGGGCGACAAGTGGCTACACCTTC.